This T cell receptor beta chain was sequenced during a study of control samples from healthy donors and cancer patients. J lost 5 bases, V lost 4 bases, and 3 bases had no gene match. From germline, CDR1 is KGHDR and CDR2 SFDVKD. This CDR3 comprises 15 residues. Repertoires were generated with immunoSEQ multiplex PCR, while TCRdb's copy carries only in-frame clones and drops some. The repertoire holds around 110,000 clones, with over 85% as singletons. In this sample, this clone turned up once. The specimen sequenced was blood. The J gene is TRBJ1-4, the V gene TRBV24-1; 10 bases are a match to TRBD1. The sequence came from a man aged 25-40 years in good health. The CDR3 DNA follows: TGTGCCACCAGTGACCCGGGACAGGGGAATGAAAAACTGTTTTTT. It codes for CATSDPGQGNEKLFF.